This entry lists 17 T cell receptor beta chains sequenced from one sample in a study of OX40 agonist ivuxolimab in advanced cancers. Profiling relied on immunoSEQ multiplex PCR, and the TCRdb table lists in-frame clones only, not all of them. Of 65,000 to 70,000 clones in the sample, around 80% are singletons; the top ten hold around 2.3%. Material: CD4+ or CD8+ T cells sorted from blood, obtained in a trial of the OX40 agonist ivuxolimab. The source is an adult with an advanced solid tumor such as melanoma, head and neck, liver or kidney cancer.

A single count supports this clone. V is TRBV7-9 and J is TRBJ2-5; 16 bases match TRBD2. The CDR3 consists of 17 residues. Germline V gene sequence: CDR1 SEHNR, CDR2 FQNEAQ (reference sequence). Trimming took 4 bases from V and 3 from J; bases not matched to a gene: 5. The CDR3 protein is CASSSGTSGRAKETQYF. CDR3 in DNA: TGTGCCAGCAGCTCCGGGACTAGCGGGAGGGCGAAAGAGACCCAGTACTTC. Looking up the rest from reference TRBV7-9 and TRBJ2-5 gives the full variable domain: DTGVSQNPRHKITKRGQNVTFRCDPISEHNRLYWYRQTLGQGPEFLTYFQNEAQLEKSRLLSDRFSAERPKGSFSTLEIQRTEQGDSAMYLCASSSGTSGRAKETQYFGPGTRLLVL.

The chain employs TRBV30 and TRBJ2-2; tentatively, D is TRBD1 or TRBD2 (5 bases each). Trimming took off 5 bases at V and 5 bases at J, with 15 bases between the two ends. The V gene's germline CDR1 is GTSNPN and CDR2 SVGIG (reference sequence). This CDR3 has 14 residues. The CDR3 loop reads CAWEAGTGTGELFF. The DNA for the CDR3 is TGTGCCTGGGAAGCAGGGACCGGGACCGGGGAGCTGTTTTTT.

The V and J genes are TRBV7-9 and TRBJ2-1, with no clear D. The CDR3 runs 12 residues. Germline V gene lookup returns CDR1 SEHNR and CDR2 FQNEAQ (reference sequence). Trimming removed 7 bases from V and 5 bases from J, with 9 bases in between. The CDR3 region has the DNA TGTGCCAGCATATCCGGAGACAATGAGCAGTTCTTC. Protein: CASISGDNEQFF.

This clone was seen only a few times. The genes are TRBV6-1 and TRBJ2-7, with 8 nucleotides matching TRBD1. Germline assignment: CDR1 MNHNS and CDR2 SASEGT. The CDR3 has 12 residues. Trimming cost V 7 bases and J 4 bases; bases outside gene matches: 3. Here the CDR3 reads CASIQGEYEQYF. The CDR3 nucleotides are TGTGCCAGCATACAGGGGGAATACGAGCAGTACTTC.

This clone was seen a few times. The V and J genes are TRBV19 and TRBJ1-1, with a tentative D call TRBD1 (5 bases). V lost 1 base and J lost 1, with 10 bases in between. The CDR3 is made up of 15 amino acids. Germline V lookup: CDR1 LNHDA, CDR2 SQIVND (reference sequence). The CDR3 nucleotides read TGTGCCAGTAGTATAGTCGCAGGGAAGAACACTGAAGCTTTCTTT. Amino acid sequence: CASSIVAGKNTEAFF.

The rearrangement joins TRBV5-1 to TRBJ2-1, with TRBD1 identical over 10 bases. In germline, CDR1 is SGHRS, CDR2 YFSETQ. The CDR3 has 16 residues. The V and J ends lost 3 bases and 2 bases, in that order; junction bases with no gene match: 5. The CDR3, as DNA: TGCGCCAGCAGCTCCCGGACAGGGGGGACCTACAATGAGCAGTTCTTC. It encodes CASSSRTGGTYNEQFF. Full variable domain (remainder filled in from reference TRBV5-1 and TRBJ2-1): KAGVTQTPRYLIKTRGQQVTLSCSPISGHRSVSWYQQTPGQGLQFLFEYFSETQRNKGNFPGRFSGRQFSNSRSEMNVSTLELGDSALYLCASSSRTGGTYNEQFFGPGTRLTVL.

The J gene is TRBJ2-1, the V gene TRBV6-1, with D tentatively TRBD1 (6 bases). Deletions cut 5 bases from V and 1 base from J, with 12 bases between. This CDR3 is built from 15 residues. Per the germline V gene, CDR1 is MNHNS and CDR2 is SASEGT. CDR3 sequence reads: CASSQDGTSYNEQFF. The CDR3 nucleotides read TGTGCCAGCAGTCAAGACGGGACATCCTACAATGAGCAGTTCTTC.

Here the CDR3 reads CASSMGQLAKNIQYF. The CDR3, as DNA: TGTGCCAGTAGTATGGGGCAGCTAGCCAAAAACATTCAGTACTTC. The rearrangement links TRBV19 to TRBJ2-4; TRBD1 might be the D (5 bases). The germline V gene encodes CDR1 LNHDA and CDR2 SQIVND (reference sequence). V dropped 3 bases and J dropped 0 bases, with 9 bases sitting between them. CDR3 size: 15 residues.

This clone was recorded a few times. J is TRBJ2-1 and V is TRBV4-1; D may be TRBD1 (5 bases). The CDR3 consists of 15 residues. Germline assignment: CDR1 MGHRA and CDR2 YSYEKL. V lost 0 bases and J lost 4, with 10 bases in between. CDR3 protein: CASSQDGQGYNEQFF. DNA of the CDR3: TGCGCCAGCAGCCAAGACGGGCAGGGTTACAATGAGCAGTTCTTC.

This chain connects TRBV5-6 to TRBJ1-2, with 9 nucleotides matching TRBD1. This CDR3 region has 14 residues. The germline gives CDR1 SGHDT, CDR2 YYEEEE. V shed 5 bases, J shed 2 bases, and the junction held 4 bases outside the gene matches. CDR3 in DNA: TGTGCCAGCAGGGGGGACAGGGCCAACTATGGCTACACCTTC. Protein product: CASRGDRANYGYTF.

The chain uses TRBV2 and TRBJ2-7; 8 bases line up with TRBD2. J lost 5 bases, V lost 5 bases, and 2 bases had no gene match. CDR1 SNHLY and CDR2 FYNNEI come from the germline V gene. The CDR3 length is 12 residues. The CDR3 reads CASSSGGDEQYF. CDR3 DNA: TGTGCCAGCAGTTCGGGGGGGGACGAGCAGTACTTC.

The gene calls are TRBV10-3 and TRBJ2-1, with TRBD2 matching 14 bases. Germline trimming cut 10 bases from V and 10 bases from J; bases unmatched to any gene: 3. The CDR3 runs 12 residues. Germline CDR1 is ENHRY and CDR2 is SYGVKD. In DNA, the CDR3 is TGTGCCACCGGACTAGCGGGGGGCGAGCAGTTCTTC. Protein sequence: CATGLAGGEQFF.

The V and J genes are TRBV5-1 and TRBJ2-5; 10 bases align to TRBD2. The CDR3 has 16 amino acids. The germline V gene encodes CDR1 SGHRS and CDR2 YFSETQ. Unmatched junction bases numbered 5, after V lost 1 base and J lost 2 bases. CDR3 region: CASSLTLAGEQETQYF. CDR3 in DNA: TGCGCCAGCAGCTTGACGCTAGCGGGGGAACAAGAGACCCAGTACTTC. The full variable domain, rest sourced from reference TRBV5-1 and TRBJ2-5, is KAGVTQTPRYLIKTRGQQVTLSCSPISGHRSVSWYQQTPGQGLQFLFEYFSETQRNKGNFPGRFSGRQFSNSRSEMNVSTLELGDSALYLCASSLTLAGEQETQYFGPGTRLLVL.

CDR3 bases: TGCGCCAGCAGCATCGGGACAGGGAATAATGAAAAACTGTTTTTT. Residues: CASSIGTGNNEKLFF. The rearrangement uses TRBV5-1 and TRBJ1-4, with 9 bases fitting TRBD1. CDR1 and CDR2 (germline): SGHRS, YFSETQ. With 4 bases clipped from V and 4 bases from J, the junction kept 5 bases outside the gene matches. The length of the CDR3 is 15 residues.

This chain uses TRBV19 with TRBJ1-3; D gene ambiguous. Germline V gene lookup returns CDR1 LNHDA and CDR2 SQIVND (reference sequence). This CDR3 is built from 15 residues. Trimming removed 6 bases at V and 4 bases at J, with 16 bases between. CDR3 in amino acids: CASSLRTASGNTIYF. The CDR3 bases are TGTGCCAGTAGCCTCCGGACGGCTTCAGGAAACACCATATATTTT.

The V and J genes are TRBV30 and TRBJ2-1, with TRBD2 matching 10 bases. Germline loops: CDR1 GTSNPN, CDR2 SVGIG (reference sequence). The CDR3 totals 18 residues. V trimming: 2 bases; J trimming: 6 bases; junction bases outside the gene matches: 16. The CDR3, as DNA: TGTGCCTGGAGTTTAGGGCTAGCGGGAGCTGGGGCTCTCAATGAGCAGTTCTTC. Residues: CAWSLGLAGAGALNEQFF.

This rearrangement joins TRBV28 to TRBJ2-1; 8 nucleotides align to TRBD2. There are 15 residues in the CDR3. Losses at the gene ends were 8 bases for V and 5 bases for J; bases not matched to a gene: 11. From germline, CDR1 is MDHEN and CDR2 SYDVKM. The CDR3 reads CASLSGSKHNNEQFF. For the CDR3, the DNA is TGTGCCAGCCTAAGCGGGAGTAAACATAACAATGAGCAGTTCTTC.